The clone carrying this T cell receptor beta chain was observed a handful of times. The V end lost 1 base, the J end lost 8 bases, and 11 bases lay between the germline ends. The CDR3 runs to 13 residues. The germline CDR1 and CDR2 sequences are LGHDT and YNNKEL (reference sequence). This was the immunoSEQ v3 assay. Sequencing depth was approximately 2 million read pairs for survey level, roughly 4.5-6 million for deep. Libraries were prepared by immunoSEQ multiplex PCR; TCRdb keeps only in-frame clonotypes and omits some of them. The top ten clones hold over 9.5% of a sample with about 95,000 clones, roughly 65% of them seen once. This sample is drawn from a study of TIL therapy for anti-PD-1-resistant metastatic lung cancer. About the study: Median tumor PD-L1 proportion score was about 6.6%.

Stated time point: pre-treatment sample, taken before nivolumab and TIL therapy. The tumor samples were excised metastases, mostly pleural nodules or supraclavicular lymph nodes. Patients then received nivolumab; progressors got lymphodepletion, TIL and IL-2. The J gene is TRBJ1-1, the V gene TRBV3-1 (or the pseudogene TRBV3-2); D unresolved. This material consisted of tumor tissue, taken at baseline. This clonotype was sampled from a person between 25 and 79 years old with non-small cell lung cancer. CDR3 bases: TGTGCCAGCAGCCAAGTTTGGGTGGCGGAAGCTTTCTTT. Translating gives CASSQVWVAEAFF.